This T cell receptor (beta chain) comes out of a study of CDR3 diversity in severe acne (dated by TCRdb to about 2019). This clonotype has ten or more counts. Its antigen remains undetermined. No clone much larger than this one lies a single base away; base qualities are absent. Measured from the cysteine to the phenylalanine, the CDR3 is 14 residues long. This entry keeps only the CDR3 DNA: 42 bases, framed from base 1. The germline V gene encodes CDR1 SGHDN and CDR2 FVKESK. Trimming at the junction amounts to 3 bases on V and 6 bases on J, and the germline ends lie 11 bases apart. The method was PCR. TCRdb records Illumina HiSeq 2000 as the sequencer. TCRdb itself trimmed the public reads at Q25 with fastp, ran MiXCR and retained productive beta chains. Each entry is one CDR3 protein sequence, shown with its most common DNA and genes. This sample lists about 85,000 distinct CDR3 sequences; roughly half were detected once. Over 9.5% of the sample goes to the ten largest clones.

This sequence was found in a male donor in good health, serving as a control. The V and J segments used are TRBV14 and TRBJ1-4, with an unclear D gene assignment. Sequenced sample: blood. For the CDR3, the sequence is CASSQSAGDEKLFF. The DNA reads as follows: TGTGCCAGCAGCCAGTCGGCCGGTGATGAAAAACTGTTTTTT.